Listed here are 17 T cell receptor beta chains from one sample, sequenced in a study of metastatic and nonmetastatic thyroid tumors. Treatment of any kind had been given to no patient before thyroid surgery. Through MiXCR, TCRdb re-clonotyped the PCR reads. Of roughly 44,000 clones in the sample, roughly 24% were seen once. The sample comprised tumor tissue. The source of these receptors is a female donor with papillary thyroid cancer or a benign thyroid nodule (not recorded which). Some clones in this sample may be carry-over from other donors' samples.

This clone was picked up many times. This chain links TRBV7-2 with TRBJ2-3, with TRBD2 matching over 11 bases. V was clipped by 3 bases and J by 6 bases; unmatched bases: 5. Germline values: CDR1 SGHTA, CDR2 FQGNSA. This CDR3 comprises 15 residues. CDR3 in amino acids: CASSFPGLAVDTQYF. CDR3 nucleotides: TGTGCCAGCAGCTTCCCGGGACTAGCGGTTGATACGCAGTATTTT.

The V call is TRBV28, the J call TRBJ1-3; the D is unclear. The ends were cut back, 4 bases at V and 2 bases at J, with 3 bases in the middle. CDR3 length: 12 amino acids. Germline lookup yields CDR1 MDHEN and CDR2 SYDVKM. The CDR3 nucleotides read TGTGCCAGCAGTTCCCCTGGAAACACCATATATTTT. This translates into CASSSPGNTIYF.

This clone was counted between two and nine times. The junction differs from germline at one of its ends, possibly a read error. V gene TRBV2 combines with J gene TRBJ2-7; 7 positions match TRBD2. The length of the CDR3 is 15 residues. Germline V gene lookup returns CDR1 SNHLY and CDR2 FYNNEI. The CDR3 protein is CAISPTSVSSYEQYF. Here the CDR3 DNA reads TGTGCCATCAGTCCCACTAGCGTGAGTTCCTACGAGCAGTACTTC.

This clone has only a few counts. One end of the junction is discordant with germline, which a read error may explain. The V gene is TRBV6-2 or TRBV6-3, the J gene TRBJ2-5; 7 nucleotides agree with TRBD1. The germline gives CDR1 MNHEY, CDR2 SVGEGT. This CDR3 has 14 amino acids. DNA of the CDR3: TGTTCCAGCAGTGTGACAGGGAGTCAAGAGACCCAGTACTTC. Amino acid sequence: CSSSVTGSQETQYF.

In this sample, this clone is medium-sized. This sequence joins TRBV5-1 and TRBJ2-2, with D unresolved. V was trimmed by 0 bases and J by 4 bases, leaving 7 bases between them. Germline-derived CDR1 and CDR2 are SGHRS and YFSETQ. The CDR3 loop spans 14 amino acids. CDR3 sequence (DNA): TGCGCCAGCAGCTTGGCCCAAGCCACCGGGGAGCTGTTTTTT. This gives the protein CASSLAQATGELFF. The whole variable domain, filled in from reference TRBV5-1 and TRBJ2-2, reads KAGVTQTPRYLIKTRGQQVTLSCSPISGHRSVSWYQQTPGQGLQFLFEYFSETQRNKGNFPGRFSGRQFSNSRSEMNVSTLELGDSALYLCASSLAQATGELFFGEGSRLTVL.

As DNA, the CDR3 is TGTGCCAGCAGCGTAATTGCGGATGCCACAGATACGCAGTATTTT. Residues: CASSVIADATDTQYF. The gene calls are TRBV9 and TRBJ2-3, with D hard to call. Germline values: CDR1 SGDLS, CDR2 YYNGEE. The CDR3 runs to 15 residues. V was clipped by 1 base and J by 2 bases, with 11 bases between them.

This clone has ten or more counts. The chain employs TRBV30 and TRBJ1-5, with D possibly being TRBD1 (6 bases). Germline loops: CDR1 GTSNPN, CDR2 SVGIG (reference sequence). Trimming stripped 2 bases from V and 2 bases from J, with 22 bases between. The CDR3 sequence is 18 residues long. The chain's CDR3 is CAWSPLQGKRFGNQPQHF. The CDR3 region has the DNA TGTGCCTGGAGTCCCCTGCAGGGGAAAAGATTCGGCAATCAGCCCCAGCATTTT.

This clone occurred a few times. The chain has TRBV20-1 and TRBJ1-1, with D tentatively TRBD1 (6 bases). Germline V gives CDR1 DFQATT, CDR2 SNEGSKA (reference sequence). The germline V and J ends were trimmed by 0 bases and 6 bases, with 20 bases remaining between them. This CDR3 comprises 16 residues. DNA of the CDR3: TGCAGTGCTAGAGACCCGGGCGGGGGCAGTTATTCTGAAGCTTTCTTT. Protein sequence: CSARDPGGGSYSEAFF.

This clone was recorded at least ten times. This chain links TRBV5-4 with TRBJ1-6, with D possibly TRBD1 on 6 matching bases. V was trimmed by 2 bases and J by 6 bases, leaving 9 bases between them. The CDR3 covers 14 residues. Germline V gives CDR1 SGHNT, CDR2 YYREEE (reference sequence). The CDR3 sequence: CASSLRDTNSPLHF. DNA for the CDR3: TGTGCCAGCAGCTTAAGGGACACTAATTCACCCCTCCACTTT.

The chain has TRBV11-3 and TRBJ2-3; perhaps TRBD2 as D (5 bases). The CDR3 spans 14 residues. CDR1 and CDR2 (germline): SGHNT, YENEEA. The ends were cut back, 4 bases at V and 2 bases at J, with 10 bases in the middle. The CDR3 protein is CASSSNGNTDTQYF. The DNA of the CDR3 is TGTGCCAGCAGCTCTAACGGGAACACAGATACGCAGTATTTT.

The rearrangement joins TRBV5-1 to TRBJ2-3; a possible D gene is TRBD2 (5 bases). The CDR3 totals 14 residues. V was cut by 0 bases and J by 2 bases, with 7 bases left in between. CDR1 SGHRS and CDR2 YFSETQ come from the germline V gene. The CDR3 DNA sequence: TGCGCCAGCAGCTTGGGGGGAGACACAGATACGCAGTATTTT. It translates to CASSLGGDTDTQYF. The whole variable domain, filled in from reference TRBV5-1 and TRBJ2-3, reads KAGVTQTPRYLIKTRGQQVTLSCSPISGHRSVSWYQQTPGQGLQFLFEYFSETQRNKGNFPGRFSGRQFSNSRSEMNVSTLELGDSALYLCASSLGGDTDTQYFGPGTRLTVL.

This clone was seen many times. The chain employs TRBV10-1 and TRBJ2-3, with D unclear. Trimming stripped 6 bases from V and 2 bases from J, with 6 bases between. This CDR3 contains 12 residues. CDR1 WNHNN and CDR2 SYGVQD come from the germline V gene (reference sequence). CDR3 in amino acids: CASRGATDTQYF. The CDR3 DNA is TGCGCCAGCAGAGGTGCCACAGATACGCAGTATTTT.

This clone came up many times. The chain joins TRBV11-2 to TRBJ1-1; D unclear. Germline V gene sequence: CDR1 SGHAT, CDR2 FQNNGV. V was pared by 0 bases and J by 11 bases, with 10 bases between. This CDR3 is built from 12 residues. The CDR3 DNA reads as TGTGCCAGCAGCTTAGAAGGTTTTAGGGCTTTCTTT. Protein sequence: CASSLEGFRAFF.

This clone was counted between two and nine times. The CDR3: CSARPGQDNTGELFF. CDR3 coding DNA: TGCAGTGCTAGGCCAGGACAGGACAACACCGGGGAGCTGTTTTTT. This rearrangement joins TRBV20-1 to TRBJ2-2, with 7 bases matching TRBD1. The CDR3 sequence is 15 residues long. CDR1 is DFQATT, CDR2 SNEGSKA, per germline (reference sequence). V trimming: 3 bases; J trimming: 2 bases; junction bases outside the gene matches: 6.

The CDR3 DNA is TGTGCCAGCAGCTCACCCTGGACAGGGAAGGATGAAGCTTTCTTT. Translating gives CASSSPWTGKDEAFF. The chain couples TRBV11-2 to TRBJ1-1, with 8 bases that match TRBD1. The CDR3 contains 15 residues. Germline assignment: CDR1 SGHAT and CDR2 FQNNGV. J was trimmed by 7 bases and V by 4 bases; bases with no gene match: 11.

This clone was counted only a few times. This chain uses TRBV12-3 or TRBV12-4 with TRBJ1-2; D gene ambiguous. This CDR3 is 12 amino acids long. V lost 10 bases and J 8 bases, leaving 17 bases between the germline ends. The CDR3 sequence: CATHGRLQGYTF. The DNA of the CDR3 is TGTGCCACCCACGGCCGTCTTCAAGGCTACACCTTC.

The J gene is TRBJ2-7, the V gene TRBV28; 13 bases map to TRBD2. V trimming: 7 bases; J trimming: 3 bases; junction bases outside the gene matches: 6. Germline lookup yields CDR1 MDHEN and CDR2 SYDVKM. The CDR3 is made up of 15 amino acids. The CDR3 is CASTSRTSGGYEQYF. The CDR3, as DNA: TGTGCCAGCACTTCTCGGACTAGCGGGGGCTACGAGCAGTACTTC.